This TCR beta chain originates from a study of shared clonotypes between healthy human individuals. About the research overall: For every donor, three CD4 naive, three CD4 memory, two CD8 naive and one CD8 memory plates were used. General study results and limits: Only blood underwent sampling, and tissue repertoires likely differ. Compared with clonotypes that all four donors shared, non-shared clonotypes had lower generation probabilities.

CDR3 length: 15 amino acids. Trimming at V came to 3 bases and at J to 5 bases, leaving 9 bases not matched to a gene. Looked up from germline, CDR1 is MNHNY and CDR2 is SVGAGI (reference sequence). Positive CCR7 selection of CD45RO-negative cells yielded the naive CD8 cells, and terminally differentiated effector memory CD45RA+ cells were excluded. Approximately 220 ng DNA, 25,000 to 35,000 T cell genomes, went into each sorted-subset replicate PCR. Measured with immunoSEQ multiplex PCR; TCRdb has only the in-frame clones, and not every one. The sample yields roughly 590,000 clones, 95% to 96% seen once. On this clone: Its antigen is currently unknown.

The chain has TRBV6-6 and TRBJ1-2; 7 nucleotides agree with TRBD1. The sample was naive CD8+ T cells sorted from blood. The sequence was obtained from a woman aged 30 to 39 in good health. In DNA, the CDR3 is TGTGCCAGCAGTTATGCCCTACAGGGGAGATATGGCTACACCTTC. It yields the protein CASSYALQGRYGYTF.